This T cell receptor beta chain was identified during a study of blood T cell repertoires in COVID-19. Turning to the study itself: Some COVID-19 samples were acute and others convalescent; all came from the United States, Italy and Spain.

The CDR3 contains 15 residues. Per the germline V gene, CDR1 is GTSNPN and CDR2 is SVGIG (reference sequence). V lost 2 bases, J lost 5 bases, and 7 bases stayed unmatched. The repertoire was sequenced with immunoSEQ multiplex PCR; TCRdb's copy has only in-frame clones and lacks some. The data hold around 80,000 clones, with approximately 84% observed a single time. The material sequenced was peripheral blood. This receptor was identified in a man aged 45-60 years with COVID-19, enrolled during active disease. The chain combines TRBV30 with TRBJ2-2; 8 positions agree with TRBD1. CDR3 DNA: TGTGCCTGGAGTTCGACAGGGGACGGAACCGGGGAGCTGTTTTTT. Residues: CAWSSTGDGTGELFF. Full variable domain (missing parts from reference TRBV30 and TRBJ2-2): SQTIHQWPATLVQPVGSPLSLECTVEGTSNPNLYWYRQAAGRGLQLLFYSVGIGQISSEVPQNLSASRPQDRQFILSSKKLLLSDSGFYLCAWSSTGDGTGELFFGEGSRLTVL.